These 32 T cell receptor beta chains were sequenced from one sample in a study of T cells in Graves' hyperthyroidism and ophthalmopathy (dated by TCRdb to the late 2010s). Libraries were constructed by multiplex PCR. The run used an Illumina HiSeq 2000. TCR beta CDR3 regions were amplified from RNA transcripts. The first round of RT-PCR for the TCR CDR3 was performed with the HTBI primer set and the Qiagen OneStep RT-PCR kit. Starting from the raw public reads, TCRdb applied fastp trimming at Q25, assembled clones with MiXCR and retained in-frame beta chains. Rows are unified per CDR3 protein, each entry keeping the most common DNA and genes. The sample data list 550,000 to 850,000 distinct CDR3 sequences, and roughly a sixth of these were observed just once. Over 15% of the sample goes to the ten largest clones. Specimen: blood. Receptor source: a woman in her forties or fifties with Graves' hyperthyroidism that later progressed to Graves' ophthalmopathy.

This clonotype has a handful of counts. The V and J genes are TRBV6-9 and TRBJ1-1, with 9 bases identical to TRBD1. V lost 3 bases, J lost 3 bases, and 11 bases stayed unmatched. The CDR3 length is 17 residues. Looked up from germline, CDR1 is MNHGY and CDR2 is SVAAGI. CDR3 in DNA: TGTGCCAGCAGTTACCCGGGACAGGGTAGGATTGACACTGAAGCTTTCTTT. This gives the protein CASSYPGQGRIDTEAFF.

This clonotype was counted ten times or more. The rearrangement uses TRBV6-2 or TRBV6-3 and TRBJ1-5; unclear D gene. V gave up 3 bases and J gave up 5 bases, with 17 bases separating them. The CDR3 is 16 amino acids. In germline, CDR1 is MNHEY, CDR2 SVGEGT. CDR3 amino acids: CASSYHSRWVDQPQHF. The CDR3 DNA is TGTGCCAGCAGTTATCATTCACGGTGGGTGGATCAGCCCCAGCATTTT.

This clonotype was observed at least ten times. The chain joins TRBV30 to TRBJ1-3; 7 positions match TRBD1. The CDR3 length is 16 residues. V was clipped by 4 bases and J by 4 bases; unmatched bases: 13. The V gene's germline CDR1 is GTSNPN and CDR2 SVGIG (reference sequence). DNA for the CDR3: TGTGCCTGGATGACCGGGACAGAGCCTGGAGGAAACACCATATATTTT. This codes for CAWMTGTEPGGNTIYF.

This clonotype was seen repeatedly, ten times or more. The CDR3 loop reads CASSLDRGVQPQHF. The DNA for the CDR3 is TGTGCCAGCAGTTTAGACAGGGGGGTTCAGCCCCAGCATTTT. The chain combines TRBV27 with TRBJ1-5; TRBD1 matches at 9 bases. This CDR3 spans 14 amino acids. Per germline, CDR1 MNHEY and CDR2 SMNVEV (reference sequence). V was pared by 2 bases and J by 6 bases, with 2 bases of the junction left unmatched.

This clonotype showed up many times. The chain carries TRBV7-9 and TRBJ2-1, with unresolved D. The V end was cut by 0 bases, the J end by 7 bases, with 10 bases between. The CDR3 runs 14 residues. From germline, CDR1 is SEHNR and CDR2 FQNEAQ (reference sequence). DNA of the CDR3: TGTGCCAGCAGCTTAGCGAACGGTCGGAATGAGCAGTTCTTC. Residues: CASSLANGRNEQFF.

For this clonotype: An end of the junction does not agree with germline; a read error may underlie this. J is TRBJ1-6 and V is TRBV6-1; D not resolved. Germline V gene sequence: CDR1 MNHNS, CDR2 SASEGT. This CDR3 has 16 residues. This CDR3 reads CASSTQADVSNSHLHF. CDR3 sequence (DNA): TGTGCCAGCAGTACCCAGGCCGACGTCTCTAATTCACACCTCCACTTT.

This clonotype showed up many times. The genes are TRBV7-8 and TRBJ1-1; tentative D call: TRBD1 (6 bases). The V gene's germline CDR1 is SGHVS and CDR2 FQNEAQ. This CDR3 has 16 residues. With 4 bases removed from V and 4 bases from J, the gap between germline ends came to 19 bases. CDR3 nucleotides: TGTGCCAGCAGCTCACGGGGGGGGCTGGGGACCACTGAAGCTTTCTTT. The encoded protein is CASSSRGGLGTTEAFF.

This rearrangement joins TRBV2 to TRBJ2-1, with 8 nucleotides matching TRBD1. V lost 8 bases to trimming and J lost 10 bases; unmatched junction nucleotides: 7. Germline V gene lookup returns CDR1 SNHLY and CDR2 FYNNEI. The CDR3 is 12 amino acids. In DNA form, the CDR3 reads TGTGCCAGCCTGGACAGGGCCAAAGAGCAGTTCTTC. Its protein is CASLDRAKEQFF.

This clonotype has ten or more counts. V gene TRBV6-1 combines with J gene TRBJ1-2; D is unclear. CDR1 and CDR2 from the germline V gene are MNHNS and SASEGT. The CDR3 consists of 13 residues. The ends were cut back, 5 bases at V and 8 bases at J, with 15 bases in the middle. CDR3 sequence: CASSSVGSYGYTF. Here the CDR3 DNA reads TGTGCCAGCAGTTCCGTGGGCTCCTACGGCTACACCTTC.

This clonotype was counted between two and nine times. This chain connects TRBV29-1 to TRBJ1-1, with D possibly TRBD1 on 5 matching bases. Trimming pared 7 bases from V and 1 base from J, leaving 7 bases between. Looked up from germline, CDR1 is SQVTM and CDR2 is ANQGSEA. The CDR3 runs to 11 residues. Here the CDR3 reads CSGDRNTEAFF. For the CDR3, the DNA is TGCAGCGGCGACAGGAACACTGAAGCTTTCTTT.

This clonotype was observed a single time. It may be a read error: a sequence one base away is much more abundant. The DNA for the CDR3 is TGCAGTGCCCCCGCGCGGGGTGGGTCCCACAATGAGCAGTTCTTC. The encoded protein is CSAPARGGSHNEQFF. The V and J genes are TRBV20-1 and TRBJ2-1, with a tentative D call TRBD2 (6 bases). Trimming left V 6 bases short and J 5 bases short, with 20 bases between. This CDR3 is 15 amino acids long. Germline loops: CDR1 DFQATT, CDR2 SNEGSKA (reference sequence).

This clonotype came up many times. The chain combines TRBV20-1 with TRBJ2-1; D call uncertain. From germline, CDR1 is DFQATT and CDR2 SNEGSKA (reference sequence). The CDR3 covers 12 residues. The V end lost 3 bases, the J end lost 2 bases, and 5 bases lay between the germline ends. CDR3 sequence reads: CSASRPYNEQFF. The CDR3 nucleotides read TGCAGTGCTAGCCGACCCTACAATGAGCAGTTCTTC.

The chain employs TRBV19 and TRBJ2-1; 8 bases fit TRBD2. This CDR3 has 15 amino acids. The germline gives CDR1 LNHDA, CDR2 SQIVND (reference sequence). Trimming cost V 0 bases and J 5 bases; bases outside gene matches: 3. The CDR3 protein is CASSIDSGANNEQFF. In DNA form, the CDR3 reads TGTGCCAGTAGTATAGATAGCGGGGCCAACAATGAGCAGTTCTTC.

This clonotype showed up just a few times. The chain uses TRBV6-2 or TRBV6-3 and TRBJ1-4; maybe TRBD1 (6 bases). CDR1 and CDR2 (germline): MNHEY, SVGEGT. The CDR3 contains 17 residues. The ends were cut back, 6 bases at V and 2 bases at J, with 19 bases in the middle. CDR3 nucleotide sequence: TGTGCCAGCAGGCGTCGGGACAAAACGGGGACTAATGAAAAACTGTTTTTT. Protein product: CASRRRDKTGTNEKLFF.

This clonotype was observed a few times. The J gene is TRBJ1-5, the V gene TRBV20-1, with TRBD1 matching 8 bases. With 0 bases clipped from V and 5 bases from J, the junction kept 9 bases outside the gene matches. This CDR3 is 16 amino acids long. CDR1 and CDR2 (germline): DFQATT, SNEGSKA (reference sequence). The CDR3 nucleotides read TGCAGTGCTAGAGAACCCGGACAGGGAGGATATCAGCCCCAGCATTTT. The encoded protein is CSAREPGQGGYQPQHF.

This clonotype was picked up many times. The CDR3 bases are TGTGCCAGCAGGGGAGGGGGGGGGAATGAAAAACTGTTTTTT. Its protein product is CASRGGGGNEKLFF. The V and J genes are TRBV2 and TRBJ1-4; TRBD1 might be the D (6 bases). In germline, CDR1 is SNHLY, CDR2 FYNNEI. V was pared by 6 bases and J by 5 bases, with 13 bases between. The CDR3 is 14 amino acids.

The sample holds many counts of this clonotype. The V call is TRBV27, the J call TRBJ1-2, with 7 bases identical to TRBD1. The CDR3 consists of 16 residues. The V gene's germline CDR1 is MNHEY and CDR2 SMNVEV (reference sequence). V gave up 3 bases and J gave up 2 bases; unmatched junction bases: 9. CDR3 loop: CASSLVGGQENYGYTF. CDR3 sequence (DNA): TGTGCCAGCAGTTTGGTGGGCGGACAGGAGAACTATGGCTACACCTTC.

This clonotype was recorded many times. The chain employs TRBV11-1 and TRBJ1-2, with D hard to call. The CDR3 is 14 amino acids. The V gene's germline CDR1 is SGHAT and CDR2 FQDESV (reference sequence). The V end lost 4 bases, the J end lost 2 bases, and 11 bases lay between the germline ends. CDR3 bases: TGTGCCAGCAGCTCTTTCCCAGAGAACTATGGCTACACCTTC. Translating it yields CASSSFPENYGYTF.

This chain connects TRBV20-1 to TRBJ1-5; D possibly corresponds to TRBD1 (5 bases). The germline V gene has CDR1 DFQATT and CDR2 SNEGSKA (reference sequence). CDR3 length: 16 amino acids. The CDR3 protein is CSTNPGTQDSNQPQHF. The CDR3, as DNA: TGCAGCACCAACCCCGGGACGCAGGATAGCAATCAGCCCCAGCATTTT.

The sample holds a few counts of this clonotype. The CDR3 sequence is CASTPGQHNQPQHF. CDR3 in DNA: TGTGCCAGCACCCCGGGGCAGCACAATCAGCCCCAGCATTTT. This chain uses TRBV6-1 with TRBJ1-5; a weak D match, TRBD1 (5 bases). V was cut by 7 bases and J by 3 bases, with 13 bases left in between. CDR3 size: 14 residues. Germline values: CDR1 MNHNS, CDR2 SASEGT.

This clonotype was recorded many times. The rearrangement links TRBV20-1 to TRBJ2-1; D uncertain. The CDR3 runs 15 residues. V lost 3 bases to trimming and J lost 3 bases, with 15 bases between them. The germline gives CDR1 DFQATT, CDR2 SNEGSKA (reference sequence). The CDR3 loop reads CSASLVSGVYNEQFF. DNA for the CDR3: TGCAGTGCTAGCTTAGTCAGTGGGGTCTACAATGAGCAGTTCTTC.

This chain connects TRBV6-1 to TRBJ2-1, with 7 positions matching TRBD1. Per germline, CDR1 MNHNS and CDR2 SASEGT. V shed 6 bases and J 4 bases; nucleotides not matched to a gene: 12. The CDR3 totals 16 residues. Here the CDR3 DNA reads TGTGCCAGCAGAAACAGACAGGGATTGAGATACAATGAGCAGTTCTTC. This codes for CASRNRQGLRYNEQFF.

This clonotype showed up many times. Here the CDR3 reads CASSPRFRPNQPQHF. The DNA of the CDR3 is TGTGCCAGCAGTCCCAGGTTCAGGCCTAATCAGCCCCAGCATTTT. V usage is TRBV12-3 or TRBV12-4 and J usage is TRBJ1-5, with unresolved D. The ends were cut back, 5 bases at V and 4 bases at J, with 15 bases in the middle. The CDR3 totals 15 residues.

This clonotype was counted many times. The V and J genes are TRBV18 and TRBJ2-5; D is perhaps TRBD2 (5 bases). CDR3 size: 14 residues. Germline V gives CDR1 KGHSH, CDR2 LQKENI. V was clipped by 4 bases and J by 6 bases, with 15 bases between them. CDR3: CASSLTDSEKTQYF. CDR3 DNA sequence: TGTGCCAGCTCACTAACGGACTCTGAAAAGACCCAGTACTTC.

V is TRBV19 and J is TRBJ1-2, with D maybe TRBD1 (5 bases). V lost 0 bases and J 8 bases, leaving 10 bases between the germline ends. The CDR3 sequence is 13 residues long. CDR1 is LNHDA, CDR2 SQIVND, per germline (reference sequence). The CDR3 DNA sequence: TGTGCCAGTAGTATAGACCGGGGACTAGGCTACACCTTC. This translates into CASSIDRGLGYTF.

This clonotype has ten or more counts. The CDR3 protein is CASSVGGVGYNEQFF. DNA of the CDR3: TGTGCCAGCAGTGTTGGGGGCGTCGGATACAATGAGCAGTTCTTC. V is TRBV2 and J is TRBJ2-1; D is perhaps TRBD1 (6 bases). Germline V gene data show CDR1 as SNHLY and CDR2 as FYNNEI. The CDR3 spans 15 residues. V was cut by 4 bases and J by 4 bases, with 14 bases left in between.

To note about this clonotype: Since a much larger clone is just one base distant, this may be a read error. The V and J genes are TRBV10-3 and TRBJ1-1; a weak D match, TRBD1 (5 bases). The CDR3 consists of 15 residues. V was shortened by 5 bases and J by 5 bases, with 18 bases between the two germline ends. Germline V gene data show CDR1 as ENHRY and CDR2 as SYGVKD. CDR3 nucleotides: TGTGCCATCAGTTACTCGGTACGGGGGGGTACTGAAGCTTTCTTT. Its protein is CAISYSVRGGTEAFF.

This clonotype was detected ten times or more. This chain links TRBV6-5 with TRBJ1-1, with unresolved D. Trimming took 1 base from V and 4 from J, leaving 7 bases between them. The CDR3 extends over 13 amino acids. In germline, CDR1 is MNHEY, CDR2 SVGAGI. In nucleotides, the CDR3 is TGTGCCAGCAGTTACTTGGGTTTCACTGAAGCTTTCTTT. Its protein product is CASSYLGFTEAFF.

This clonotype came up many times. This chain joins TRBV5-1 and TRBJ1-1; D unclear. CDR3 length: 13 amino acids. The germline V gene encodes CDR1 SGHRS and CDR2 YFSETQ. V lost 3 bases and J 1 base, leaving 7 bases between the germline ends. CDR3 nucleotides: TGCGCCAGCAGCTCGGCATCGAACACTGAAGCTTTCTTT. Amino acids: CASSSASNTEAFF.

The chain links TRBV5-1 to TRBJ1-2, with TRBD1 matching over 10 bases. V lost 7 bases to trimming and J lost 4 bases; unmatched junction nucleotides: 10. Germline V gene lookup returns CDR1 SGHRS and CDR2 YFSETQ. This CDR3 has 15 amino acids. The CDR3 DNA sequence: TGCGCCAGCGCCGCAGCGACAGGGGGCTTCTATGGCTACACCTTC. Amino acid sequence: CASAAATGGFYGYTF.

The chain links TRBV18 to TRBJ1-6; D uncertain. The V gene lost 3 bases and the J gene lost 8 bases, with 17 bases spanning the gap. The germline V gene has CDR1 KGHSH and CDR2 LQKENI. CDR3 length: 16 amino acids. The CDR3 DNA reads as TGTGCCAGCTCACCTGAATCTCAGGCTAACGATTCACCCCTCCACTTT. It yields the protein CASSPESQANDSPLHF.

This clonotype was detected ten times or more. The rearrangement links TRBV6-5 to TRBJ1-1; a weak D match, TRBD1 (5 bases). Germline V gene sequence: CDR1 MNHEY, CDR2 SVGAGI. This CDR3 has 18 residues. V lost 0 bases and J 4 bases, leaving 21 bases between the germline ends. The CDR3 region has the DNA TGTGCCAGCAGTTACTCACTAAGGGGTGAGATTTTAAGCACTGAAGCTTTCTTT. Translating gives CASSYSLRGEILSTEAFF.